This T cell receptor beta chain was profiled in a study of cytomegalovirus exposure and HLA in healthy donors. Vbeta (60) and Jbeta (13) primers were used in the PCR. The protocol was immunoSEQ multiplex PCR, while the TCRdb copy is restricted to in-frame clones and leaves out a portion. Of about 120,000 clones listed, over 65% are singletons. V lost 1 base to trimming and J lost 5 bases; unmatched junction nucleotides: 1. From germline, CDR1 is LNHNV and CDR2 YYDKDF (reference sequence). This CDR3 contains 13 residues. The chain employs TRBV15 and TRBJ2-7, with 8 bases identical to TRBD2. Material for sequencing was PBMCs. This clonotype was sampled from a female donor in good health and CMV-seronegative. CDR3 loop: CATSRVTSDEQYF. CDR3 nucleotide sequence: TGTGCCACCAGCAGAGTGACTAGCGACGAGCAGTACTTC.